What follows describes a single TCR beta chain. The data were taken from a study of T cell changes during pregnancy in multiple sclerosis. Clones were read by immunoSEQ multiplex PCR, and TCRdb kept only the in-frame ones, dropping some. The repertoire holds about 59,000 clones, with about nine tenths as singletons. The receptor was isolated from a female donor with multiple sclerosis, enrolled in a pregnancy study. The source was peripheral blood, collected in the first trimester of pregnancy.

In nucleotides, the CDR3 is TGTGCCAGCAGTGATACTTCGGGGGTCGGGTATGAAAAACTGTTTTTT. As protein: CASSDTSGVGYEKLFF. This sequence joins TRBV6-1 and TRBJ1-4; D may be TRBD1 (5 bases). Germline loops: CDR1 MNHNS, CDR2 SASEGT. This CDR3 region has 16 residues. The V end lost 3 bases, the J end lost 6 bases, and 17 bases lay between the germline ends.